The 21 T cell receptor beta chains presented below share a single source sample, sequenced in a study of metastatic and nonmetastatic thyroid tumors. Thyroid surgery was preceded by no treatment in any patient. With MiXCR, TCRdb called clones anew from the PCR reads. The sample lists under 35,000 clones; 35% were seen once. The sequenced material came from tumor tissue. These receptors came from a female donor with papillary thyroid cancer or a benign thyroid nodule (not recorded which). Some clones in this sample may be carry-over from other donors' samples.

V gene TRBV5-1 combines with J gene TRBJ2-5; no definite D call. Germline CDR1 SGHRS, CDR2 YFSETQ. Trimming took 0 bases from V and 6 from J, leaving 12 bases between them. This CDR3 is built from 14 residues. The CDR3 is CASSLDTGAKTQYF. The CDR3 DNA sequence: TGCGCCAGCAGCTTGGATACGGGCGCAAAGACCCAGTACTTC.

The rearrangement links TRBV13 to TRBJ2-5; D unresolved. The V end lost 0 bases, the J end lost 5 bases, and 13 bases lay between the germline ends. This CDR3 is 15 amino acids long. Germline CDR1 reads PRHDT; CDR2 reads FYEKMQ (reference sequence). The chain's CDR3 is CASSLGQAKRETQYF. The CDR3 region has the DNA TGTGCCAGCAGCTTAGGGCAGGCTAAAAGGGAGACCCAGTACTTC.

The chain recombines TRBV7-9 with TRBJ2-3; TRBD2 might be the D (5 bases). The CDR3 is 12 residues long. Trimming took 2 bases from V and 14 from J, leaving 14 bases between them. Germline V gene lookup returns CDR1 SEHNR and CDR2 FQNEAQ (reference sequence). CDR3 DNA: TGTGCCAGCAGCTTAAGGGAGTATGTACCGTATTTT. This gives the protein CASSLREYVPYF.

V is TRBV10-1 and J is TRBJ2-4; D is perhaps TRBD2 (7 bases). The germline V and J ends were trimmed by 6 bases and 1 base, with 16 bases remaining between them. Germline V gene data show CDR1 as WNHNN and CDR2 as SYGVQD (reference sequence). CDR3 length equals 16 residues. CDR3 sequence: CASRGGGGEAKNIQYF. The CDR3 coding sequence is TGCGCCAGCAGGGGAGGGGGGGGCGAGGCCAAAAACATTCAGTACTTC.

There are many counts of this clone. The chain employs TRBV19 and TRBJ2-2; D may be TRBD1 or TRBD2 (6 bases each). CDR1 is LNHDA and CDR2 is SQIVND in the germline V gene (reference sequence). Trimming left V 7 bases short and J 9 bases short, with 12 bases between. CDR3 length: 12 residues. CDR3 region: CASIRGPRELFF. The CDR3, as DNA: TGTGCCAGTATCCGGGGGCCCCGGGAGCTGTTTTTT. Supplemented by reference TRBV19 and TRBJ2-2, the full variable domain reads DGGITQSPKYLFRKEGQNVTLSCEQNLNHDAMYWYRQDPGQGLRLIYYSQIVNDFQKGDIAEGYSVSREKKESFPLTVTSAQKNPTAFYLCASIRGPRELFFGEGSRLTVL.

This clone was observed a handful of times. The V call is TRBV19, the J call TRBJ2-5; D is undetermined. This CDR3 spans 13 amino acids. Germline-derived CDR1 and CDR2 are LNHDA and SQIVND (reference sequence). Deletions cut 6 bases from V and 2 bases from J, with 10 bases between. This chain's CDR3 is CASSPSLQETQYF. The CDR3 DNA follows: TGTGCCAGTAGCCCCTCCCTGCAAGAGACCCAGTACTTC.

The gene calls are TRBV13 and TRBJ2-2; perhaps TRBD1 as D (6 bases). The CDR3 is 15 amino acids. The germline V gene has CDR1 PRHDT and CDR2 FYEKMQ (reference sequence). V was clipped by 3 bases and J by 0 bases, with 8 bases between them. In nucleotides, the CDR3 is TGTGCCAGCAGCTTTCAGGGGCCGAACACCGGGGAGCTGTTTTTT. It encodes CASSFQGPNTGELFF.

This clone came up a few times. This chain connects TRBV15 to TRBJ2-7; the match to TRBD1 covers 12 bases. This CDR3 contains 16 residues. With 0 bases clipped from V and 5 bases from J, the junction kept 5 bases outside the gene matches. Germline V gene lookup returns CDR1 LNHNV and CDR2 YYDKDF (reference sequence). CDR3 in amino acids: CATSRETGTGGDEQYF. DNA for the CDR3: TGTGCCACCAGCAGAGAAACCGGGACAGGGGGCGACGAGCAGTACTTC.

This clone appeared a few times. The chain links TRBV10-3 to TRBJ2-1; TRBD2 might be the D (6 bases). V lost 3 bases, J lost 0 bases, and 9 bases lay in between. The CDR3 extends over 15 amino acids. CDR1 ENHRY and CDR2 SYGVKD come from the germline V gene. This CDR3 reads CAISDGGSSYNEQFF. The CDR3 nucleotides are TGTGCCATCAGTGATGGGGGGAGCTCCTACAATGAGCAGTTCTTC.

Here the CDR3 reads CASSRSSRVYEQYF. The CDR3 coding sequence is TGTGCCAGCAGTCGTTCTAGCAGGGTGTACGAGCAGTACTTC. J is TRBJ2-7 and V is TRBV27; the D call may be TRBD1 or TRBD2 (5 bases each). This CDR3 is built from 14 residues. The germline V gene encodes CDR1 MNHEY and CDR2 SMNVEV (reference sequence). With 5 bases removed from V and 4 bases from J, the gap between germline ends came to 15 bases.

This chain links TRBV2 with TRBJ2-3; TRBD2 matches at 10 bases. Trimming cost V 3 bases and J 3 bases; bases outside gene matches: 12. Per germline, CDR1 SNHLY and CDR2 FYNNEI. There are 18 residues in the CDR3. The CDR3 DNA sequence: TGTGCCAGCAGTGAGGTTGTGGTAGCGGGAGGCGGTACAGATACGCAGTATTTT. It codes for CASSEVVVAGGGTDTQYF.

This rearrangement joins TRBV29-1 to TRBJ2-7; D may be TRBD1 (6 bases). V was pared by 3 bases and J by 6 bases, with 18 bases between. Germline loops: CDR1 SQVTM, CDR2 ANQGSEA. The CDR3 sequence is 14 residues long. The DNA of the CDR3 is TGCAGCGTTGACGCGACAGGTAAAGTGGGCGAGCAGTACTTC. Encoded protein: CSVDATGKVGEQYF.

By proportion, this clone is medium-sized. The chain is built from TRBV20-1 and TRBJ2-7; no firm D call. V dropped 2 bases and J dropped 4 bases, with 15 bases sitting between them. CDR1 and CDR2 from the germline V gene are DFQATT and SNEGSKA (reference sequence). The CDR3 totals 14 residues. The CDR3 loop is CSARPLGSSYEQYF. The CDR3 DNA is TGCAGTGCTAGACCTTTGGGATCATCGTACGAGCAGTACTTC.

The V gene is TRBV6-1, the J gene TRBJ1-2; a possible D gene is TRBD1 (5 bases). V was pared by 6 bases and J by 7 bases, with 15 bases between. The CDR3 is 13 amino acids. Germline V gene sequence: CDR1 MNHNS, CDR2 SASEGT. The CDR3 here is CASRVDTGFGYTF. In nucleotides, the CDR3 is TGTGCCAGCAGAGTGGACACCGGGTTTGGCTACACCTTC.

This clone has only a few counts. V gene TRBV6-1 combines with J gene TRBJ1-2; D remains unclear. The V gene lost 8 bases and the J gene lost 3 bases, with 19 bases spanning the gap. CDR1 and CDR2 (germline): MNHNS, SASEGT. The CDR3 runs to 15 residues. In nucleotides, the CDR3 is TGTGCCAGCCGTAGGACTTCTCAAGGAGACTATGGCTACACCTTC. Encoded protein: CASRRTSQGDYGYTF.

The chain carries TRBV6-1 and TRBJ1-2; TRBD1 agrees at 8 bases. V dropped 6 bases and J dropped 8; count of bases not matched to a gene: 5. This CDR3 is 12 amino acids long. Germline assignment: CDR1 MNHNS and CDR2 SASEGT. CDR3 amino acids: CASRAGGGGYTF. CDR3 bases: TGTGCCAGCAGGGCAGGGGGCGGCGGCTACACCTTC.

The chain couples TRBV7-8 to TRBJ1-1; tentatively, D is TRBD1 (6 bases). The CDR3 loop spans 13 amino acids. CDR1 is SGHVS, CDR2 FQNEAQ, per germline. Trimming removed 5 bases at V and 8 bases at J, with 15 bases between. CDR3 loop: CASSPRQDVEAFF. The CDR3 bases are TGTGCCAGCAGCCCCAGACAGGACGTCGAAGCTTTCTTT. Full variable domain (rest looked up from reference TRBV7-8 and TRBJ1-1): GAGVSQSPRYKVAKRGQDVALRCDPISGHVSLFWYQQALGQGPEFLTYFQNEAQLDKSGLPSDRFFAERPEGSVSTLKIQRTQQEDSAVYLCASSPRQDVEAFFGQGTRLTVV.

This clone was counted between two and nine times. The chain is built from TRBV28 and TRBJ1-1; 8 positions match TRBD1. The germline CDR1 and CDR2 sequences are MDHEN and SYDVKM. V was pared by 2 bases and J by 8 bases, with 7 bases of the junction left unmatched. The CDR3 runs 14 residues. The CDR3 nucleotides are TGTGCCAGCAGTTTACGCGGACAGGGTCGAGAAGCTTTCTTT. Translation gives CASSLRGQGREAFF.

The chain employs TRBV24-1 and TRBJ1-1; TRBD1 matches 7 bases. This CDR3 has 11 amino acids. J was trimmed by 11 bases and V by 10 bases; bases with no gene match: 9. Per germline, CDR1 KGHDR and CDR2 SFDVKD. The CDR3 spells CATGQVRSAFF. The CDR3 DNA sequence: TGTGCCACAGGACAGGTTCGATCGGCTTTCTTT.

The chain combines TRBV5-1 with TRBJ2-2, with D hard to call. This CDR3 comprises 12 residues. Germline CDR1 and CDR2: SGHRS and YFSETQ. Deletions cut 2 bases from V and 4 bases from J, with 3 bases between. CDR3 bases: TGCGCCAGCAGCTTCGGCACCGGGGAGCTGTTTTTT. It encodes CASSFGTGELFF.

The J gene is TRBJ2-1, the V gene TRBV12-3 or TRBV12-4, with 7 bases identical to TRBD2. The CDR3 consists of 15 residues. The junction had 9 bases not matched to a gene; V was cut back by 6 bases and J by 4 bases. CDR3 sequence: CASRLSGANYNEQFF. DNA for the CDR3: TGTGCCAGCAGACTGAGCGGGGCCAATTACAATGAGCAGTTCTTC.